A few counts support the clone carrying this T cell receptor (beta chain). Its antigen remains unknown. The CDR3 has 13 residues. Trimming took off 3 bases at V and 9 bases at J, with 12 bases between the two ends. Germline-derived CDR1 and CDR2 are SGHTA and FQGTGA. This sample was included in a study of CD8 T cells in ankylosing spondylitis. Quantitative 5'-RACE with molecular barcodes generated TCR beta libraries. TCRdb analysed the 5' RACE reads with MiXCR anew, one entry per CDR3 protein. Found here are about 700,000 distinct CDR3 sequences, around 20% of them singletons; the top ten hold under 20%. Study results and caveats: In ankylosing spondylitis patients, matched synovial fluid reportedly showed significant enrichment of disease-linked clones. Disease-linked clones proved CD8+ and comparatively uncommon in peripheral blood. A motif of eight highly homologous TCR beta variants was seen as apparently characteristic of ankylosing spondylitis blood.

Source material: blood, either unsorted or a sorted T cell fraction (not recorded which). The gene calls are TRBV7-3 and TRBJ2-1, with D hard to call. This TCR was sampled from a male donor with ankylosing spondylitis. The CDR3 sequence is CASSFVGSGEQFF. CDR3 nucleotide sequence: TGTGCCAGCAGCTTTGTAGGGTCTGGTGAGCAGTTCTTC.